This T cell receptor (beta chain) was documented in a study of regulatory T cells in long-lasting Graves disease. Arm-PCR of CDR3 regions with iRepertoire HTBI primers generated TCR beta libraries. Authors' processing steps: Across samples, roughly 58 TRBV and more than 13 TRBJ segments were found. MiXCR, applied by TCRdb to the multiplex PCR reads, yields one record per CDR3 protein. The V and J calls shown here were made by TCRdb, not taken from the authors' results. The sample has 200,000 to 250,000 distinct CDR3 sequences; roughly 19% are singletons. This clonotype has at least ten counts. What it binds is not known. The time point is: newly diagnosed GD, antithyroid drugs for less than 3 months. Preparation of the TCR library used RNA extracted from PBMCs. This CDR3 is built from 12 residues. Germline CDR1 reads MDHEN; CDR2 reads SYDVKM. Between the trimmed V and J ends, which lost 4 bases and 2 bases, there was a span of 5 bases.

Points from the study as a whole: Persistent Graves' patients showed reduced TCR diversity versus newly diagnosed patients. Gene preferences differed: TRBV28, TRBJ1-2, TRBJ2-5 in persistent cases.

These data also formed part of another study, on T cells in Graves' hyperthyroidism and ophthalmopathy.

The sample here was peripheral blood mononuclear cells (PBMCs), taken at new diagnosis, from a patient treated with antithyroid drugs. The TCR sequence derives from a woman aged 25-40 years with Graves disease. V is TRBV28 and J is TRBJ1-2; a possible D gene is TRBD1 (5 bases). The CDR3 coding sequence is TGTGCCAGCAGTTCAGGGAACTATGGCTACACCTTC. This gives the protein CASSSGNYGYTF.